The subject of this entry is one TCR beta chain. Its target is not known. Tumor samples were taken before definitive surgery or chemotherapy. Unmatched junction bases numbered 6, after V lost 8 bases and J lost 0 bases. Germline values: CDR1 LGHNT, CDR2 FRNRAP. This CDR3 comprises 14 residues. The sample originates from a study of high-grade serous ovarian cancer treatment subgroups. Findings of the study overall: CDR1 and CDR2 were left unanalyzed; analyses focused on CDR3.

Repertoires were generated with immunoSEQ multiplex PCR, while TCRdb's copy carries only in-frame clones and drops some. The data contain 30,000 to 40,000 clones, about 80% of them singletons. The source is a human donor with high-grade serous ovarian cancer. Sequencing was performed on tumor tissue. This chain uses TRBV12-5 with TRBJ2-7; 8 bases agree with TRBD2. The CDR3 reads CASSPSGSSYEQYF. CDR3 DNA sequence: TGTGCTAGTTCCCCCAGCGGGAGCTCCTACGAGCAGTACTTC.